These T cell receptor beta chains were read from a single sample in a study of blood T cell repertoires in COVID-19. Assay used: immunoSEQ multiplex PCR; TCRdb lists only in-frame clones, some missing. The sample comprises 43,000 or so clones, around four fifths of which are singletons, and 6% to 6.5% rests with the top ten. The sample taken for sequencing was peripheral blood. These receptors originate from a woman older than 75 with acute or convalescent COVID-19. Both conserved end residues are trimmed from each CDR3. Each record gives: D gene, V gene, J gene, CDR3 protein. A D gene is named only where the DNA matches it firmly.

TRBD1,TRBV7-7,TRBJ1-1,ASSLGSGTGPLNTEAF
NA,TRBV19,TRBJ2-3,ASRTVVTDTQY
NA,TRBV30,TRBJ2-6,AWSNRAGANVLT
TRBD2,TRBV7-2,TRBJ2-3,ASSYSGVSTDTQY
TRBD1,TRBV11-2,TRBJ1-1,ASSLDRQGNTEAF
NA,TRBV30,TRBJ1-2,AWAPKGAAFNGYT
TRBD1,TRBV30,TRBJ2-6,AWATGGISGANVLT
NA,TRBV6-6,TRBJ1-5,ASSLPAGDQAQH
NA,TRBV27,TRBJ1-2,ASSPKTGVGGYT
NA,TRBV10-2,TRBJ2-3,ASSEGQGGGDTQY
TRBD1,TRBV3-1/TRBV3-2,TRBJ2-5,ASSQEEGALETQY
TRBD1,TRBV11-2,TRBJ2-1,ASSPTTGAHNEQF
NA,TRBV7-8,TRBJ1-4,ASSPRLNEKLF
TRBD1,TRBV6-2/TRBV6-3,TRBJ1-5,ASSPGQGSGPQH
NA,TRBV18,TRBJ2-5,ASSPTGSETQY
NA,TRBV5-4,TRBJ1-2,ASSELLTDWPGYT
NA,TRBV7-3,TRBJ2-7,ASSLGGTTSYEQY
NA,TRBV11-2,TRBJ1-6,ASSNIERTYNSPLH
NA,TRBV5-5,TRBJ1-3,ASSLQDGNRNTIY
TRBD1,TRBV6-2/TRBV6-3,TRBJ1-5,ASSYWTGIRNQPQH
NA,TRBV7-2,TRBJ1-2,ASSLQSNYGYT
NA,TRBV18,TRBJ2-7,ASSPGVEEQY
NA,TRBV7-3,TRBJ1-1,ASSSPDRGGSEAF
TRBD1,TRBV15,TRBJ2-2,ATSSPGGGQGANTGELF
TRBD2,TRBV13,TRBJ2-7,ASSRSLGRGVTYEQY
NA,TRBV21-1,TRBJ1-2,ASSKEEDAYGYT
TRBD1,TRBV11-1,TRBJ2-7,ASSHPTGFEQY
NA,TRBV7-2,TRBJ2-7,ASSLVSTGALEQY
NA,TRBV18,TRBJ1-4,ASSPQGLNEKLF
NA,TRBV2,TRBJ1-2,ASSARTDYGYT
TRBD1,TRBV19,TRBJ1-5,ASSMGRDRGPQGNQPQH
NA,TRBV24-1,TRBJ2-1,ATGSAGEQF
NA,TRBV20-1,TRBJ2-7,SARRFDEQY
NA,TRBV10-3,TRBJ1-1,AISDNGAEAF
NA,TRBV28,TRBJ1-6,ASRSGWGVH
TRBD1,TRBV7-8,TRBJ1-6,ASSLAGTEESPLH
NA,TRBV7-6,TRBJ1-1,ASSNTNRVTEAF
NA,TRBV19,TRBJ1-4,ASSINSLRANEKLF
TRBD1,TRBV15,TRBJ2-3,ATSGRDSSTDTQY
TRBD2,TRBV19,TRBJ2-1,ASSARGGAYNEQF